This T cell receptor beta chain was found in a study of OX40 agonist ivuxolimab in advanced cancers. Study overall: In this trial design, patients received ivuxolimab intravenously at 0.01 to 10 mg/kg every 2 weeks.

Germline CDR1 and CDR2: SEHNR and FQNEAQ (reference sequence). V lost 5 bases to trimming and J lost 2 bases; unmatched junction nucleotides: 5. The CDR3 has 15 amino acids. Here immunoSEQ multiplex PCR was the method, and the copy in TCRdb shows in-frame clones only, minus some. The top ten hold around 19% of the sample, which has 40,000 or so clones, roughly 90% seen once. With baseline, cycle 4 day 1, and cycle 7 day 1 as timepoints, blood was sampled. The specimen was CD4+ or CD8+ T cells sorted from blood, collected in a trial of the OX40 agonist ivuxolimab. This sequence joins TRBV7-9 and TRBJ2-7, with 11 bases fitting TRBD1. The origin of this receptor is an adult with an advanced solid tumor such as melanoma, head and neck, liver or kidney cancer. CDR3 nucleotides: TGTGCCAGCAGCCACCCGGGACAGGGGGCCTACGAGCAGTACTTC. It codes for CASSHPGQGAYEQYF.